This TCR beta chain was profiled in a study of regulatory T cells in long-lasting Graves disease. Overall study context: Graves' cases, newly diagnosed, had used antithyroid drugs under 3 months. Overall study results and limits: Between persistent patients, a few thousand public clonotypes were shared, exceeding the approximately 990 shared between new patients.

With 2 bases clipped from V and 4 bases from J, the junction kept 6 bases outside the gene matches. Germline V CDR1 and CDR2: GTSNPN, SVGIG (reference sequence). This CDR3 is 15 amino acids long. Libraries of TCR beta came from iRepertoire HTBI primers plus Arm-PCR of CDR3 regions. TCRdb called the multiplex PCR reads again in MiXCR, with one record for every CDR3 protein. This table holds a few hundred thousand distinct CDR3 sequences, approximately 14% found once. The sample's time point: newly diagnosed GD, antithyroid drugs for less than 3 months. The TCR library used RNA extracted from PBMCs. The peripheral blood volume drawn was 7.5 to 9.5 milliliters, and it was collected into EDTA tubes. At least ten counts were recorded for this clonotype. Its antigen is as yet unknown. The same specimen was also included in a second study, on T cells in Graves' hyperthyroidism and ophthalmopathy. Per that study: Using the HTBI primer set, a first-round RT-PCR was run on the TCR CDR3.

The chain combines TRBV30 with TRBJ2-7, with 12 positions matching TRBD2. Sequences were derived from peripheral blood mononuclear cells (PBMCs), sampled at new diagnosis, from a patient treated with antithyroid drugs. This sequence was found in a woman aged 45 to 65 with Graves disease. In DNA, the CDR3 is TGTGCCTGGAGTCCGGAGACTAGCGGGAGTTACGAGCAGTACTTC. Protein: CAWSPETSGSYEQYF. The whole variable domain, filled in from reference TRBV30 and TRBJ2-7, reads SQTIHQWPATLVQPVGSPLSLECTVEGTSNPNLYWYRQAAGRGLQLLFYSVGIGQISSEVPQNLSASRPQDRQFILSSKKLLLSDSGFYLCAWSPETSGSYEQYFGPGTRLTVT.